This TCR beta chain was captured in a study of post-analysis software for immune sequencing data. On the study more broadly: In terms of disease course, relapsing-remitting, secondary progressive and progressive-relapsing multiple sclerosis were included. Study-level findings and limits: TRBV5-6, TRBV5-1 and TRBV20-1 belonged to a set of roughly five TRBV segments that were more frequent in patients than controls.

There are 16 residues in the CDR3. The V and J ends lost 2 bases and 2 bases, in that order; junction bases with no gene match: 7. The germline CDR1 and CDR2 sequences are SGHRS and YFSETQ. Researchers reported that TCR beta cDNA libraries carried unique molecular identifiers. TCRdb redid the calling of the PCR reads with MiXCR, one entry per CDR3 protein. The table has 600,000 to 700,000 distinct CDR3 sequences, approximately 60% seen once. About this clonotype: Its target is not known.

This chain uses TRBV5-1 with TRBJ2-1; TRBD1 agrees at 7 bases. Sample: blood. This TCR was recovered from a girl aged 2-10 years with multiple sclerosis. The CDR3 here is CASSFRTGVPYNEQFF. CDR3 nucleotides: TGCGCCAGCAGCTTCCGTACAGGGGTTCCCTACAATGAGCAGTTCTTC.